The 20 T cell receptor beta chains reported below all come from one sample, sequenced in a study of shared clonotypes between healthy human individuals. The protocol was immunoSEQ multiplex PCR, while the TCRdb copy is restricted to in-frame clones and leaves out a portion. The sample shows about 2 million clones, around 95% of them seen only once. The sample was naive CD4+ T cells sorted from blood. Sample subset: CD45RA+ positively selected. The receptors derive from a man in his late teens or twenties in good health.

The chain's CDR3 is CASRRDGRNTEAFF. The CDR3 DNA sequence: TGTGCCAGCAGACGCGACGGACGAAACACTGAAGCTTTCTTT. This rearrangement joins TRBV6-5 to TRBJ1-1; unclear D gene. Per the germline V gene, CDR1 is MNHEY and CDR2 is SVGAGI. The CDR3 loop spans 14 amino acids. V lost 6 bases, J lost 2 bases, and 13 bases lay in between.

The rearrangement joins TRBV28 to TRBJ1-1, with TRBD1 as a possible D gene (5 bases). Germline CDR1 reads MDHEN; CDR2 reads SYDVKM. The V and J ends lost 1 base and 1 base respectively, with 13 bases between them. The CDR3 is 16 amino acids. The DNA for the CDR3 is TGTGCCAGCAGTTTATTCCCAGGGATGTCGAACACTGAAGCTTTCTTT. Protein product: CASSLFPGMSNTEAFF.

Comment on this clone: The sample holds other DNA sequences that translate to the same CDR3. The chain has TRBV18 and TRBJ1-1; no definite D call. Per germline, CDR1 KGHSH and CDR2 LQKENI. The CDR3 extends over 14 amino acids. V was trimmed by 1 base and J by 1 base, leaving 7 bases between them. In DNA, the CDR3 is TGTGCCAGCTCACCACTTGGCGAGAACACTGAAGCTTTCTTT. Amino acids: CASSPLGENTEAFF.

This sequence joins TRBV5-1 and TRBJ2-7; 7 nucleotides match TRBD2. This CDR3 is 15 amino acids long. Germline V gives CDR1 SGHRS, CDR2 YFSETQ. V was clipped by 3 bases and J by 0 bases; unmatched bases: 6. The CDR3 region is CASSWGGFSSYEQYF. CDR3 DNA: TGCGCCAGCAGCTGGGGGGGATTCAGCTCCTACGAGCAGTACTTC.

This chain joins TRBV25-1 and TRBJ2-7; TRBD2 aligns across 7 bases. The trim removed 3 bases at V and 3 bases at J, leaving 11 bases unmatched. This CDR3 spans 16 amino acids. Germline assignment: CDR1 MGHDK and CDR2 SYGVNS. In DNA, the CDR3 is TGTGCCAGCAGTGACCTAACTAGCGCCCTCGACTACGAGCAGTACTTC. Translating it yields CASSDLTSALDYEQYF.

The chain couples TRBV21-1 to TRBJ2-1. TRBV21-1 is designated a pseudogene. The CDR3 loop spans 12 amino acids. This CDR3 is CASSKGRNGQFF. In DNA, the CDR3 is TGTGCCAGCAGCAAAGGTAGGAACGGGCAGTTCTTC.

This chain uses TRBV5-6 with TRBJ2-7; 11 bases fit TRBD2. In germline, CDR1 is SGHDT, CDR2 YYEEEE. This CDR3 contains 18 residues. Germline trimming cut 0 bases from V and 0 bases from J; bases unmatched to any gene: 8. The CDR3 region is CASSLGLTSGTYSYEQYF. The CDR3 DNA is TGTGCCAGCAGCTTGGGTTTGACTAGCGGGACCTACTCCTACGAGCAGTACTTC.

Note on this clone: The sample holds other DNA sequences that translate to the same CDR3. V and J are TRBV10-3 and TRBJ1-1; maybe TRBD1 (6 bases). Germline CDR1 is ENHRY and CDR2 is SYGVKD. Trimming took off 1 base at V and 1 base at J, with 10 bases between the two ends. CDR3 length: 15 residues. CDR3 amino acids: CAISEWGGQNTEAFF. The CDR3 coding sequence is TGTGCCATCAGTGAGTGGGGGGGCCAGAACACTGAAGCTTTCTTT.

The chain couples TRBV7-9 to TRBJ1-1; TRBD1 might be the D (6 bases). Trimming left V 1 base short and J 3 bases short, with 12 bases between. CDR1 and CDR2 (germline): SEHNR, FQNEAQ (reference sequence). The CDR3 runs to 15 residues. The CDR3 is CASSLDGGRHTEAFF. Here the CDR3 DNA reads TGTGCCAGCAGCTTAGATGGGGGCCGACACACTGAAGCTTTCTTT.

The V and J genes are TRBV11-2 and TRBJ2-7; tentative D call: TRBD1 (6 bases). The CDR3 consists of 14 residues. Trimming removed 0 bases at V and 3 bases at J, with 9 bases between. CDR1 is SGHAT and CDR2 is FQNNGV in the germline V gene. CDR3 protein: CASSLDRGNYEQYF. CDR3 coding DNA: TGTGCCAGCAGCTTAGATAGGGGGAACTACGAGCAGTACTTC.

V and J are TRBV19 and TRBJ1-1; D uncertain. V gave up 2 bases and J gave up 7 bases, with 20 bases separating them. Germline lookup yields CDR1 LNHDA and CDR2 SQIVND (reference sequence). CDR3 length equals 16 residues. CDR3 coding DNA: TGTGCCAGTAGTATATCCCCCTCGACGTCGACGGGTGAAGCTTTCTTT. It yields the protein CASSISPSTSTGEAFF.

This clone was counted a few times. The chain couples TRBV30 to TRBJ1-1, with D unclear. CDR1 is GTSNPN, CDR2 SVGIG, per germline (reference sequence). Trimming shortened V by 0 bases and J by 3 bases, and 8 bases separated the two germline ends. The CDR3 extends over 13 amino acids. This CDR3 reads CAWSVRGYTEAFF. CDR3 nucleotide sequence: TGTGCCTGGAGTGTACGAGGGTACACTGAAGCTTTCTTT.

The chain links TRBV18 to TRBJ2-3; perhaps TRBD2 as D (6 bases). The CDR3 is 16 amino acids. In germline, CDR1 is KGHSH, CDR2 LQKENI. V was pared by 3 bases and J by 4 bases, with 17 bases between. CDR3: CASSPALPGVADTQYF. CDR3 coding DNA: TGTGCCAGCTCACCGGCACTACCGGGGGTAGCAGATACGCAGTATTTT.

The V and J genes are TRBV4-2 and TRBJ1-6; tentatively, D is TRBD1 (5 bases). The CDR3 is 14 amino acids. Germline lookup yields CDR1 LGHNA and CDR2 YNFKEQ. V lost 1 base and J lost 14, with 15 bases in between. The CDR3 coding sequence is TGTGCCAGCAGCCAAGGGGGCCAGCCCGGGGCCCTCCACTTT. This sequence encodes CASSQGGQPGALHF.

The rearrangement links TRBV7-2 to TRBJ1-5; D is unclear. There are 14 residues in the CDR3. CDR1 is SGHTA, CDR2 FQGNSA, per germline. V shed 3 bases and J shed 5 bases, with 11 bases lying between them. As DNA, the CDR3 is TGTGCCAGCAGCTTGGAGTCTAGGGATCAGCCCCAGCATTTT. Translating it yields CASSLESRDQPQHF.

Comments on this clone: The same CDR3 is also encoded by other DNA sequences in this sample. The genes are TRBV19 and TRBJ2-3, with D perhaps TRBD2 (7 bases). Trimming shortened V by 4 bases and J by 2 bases, and 10 bases separated the two germline ends. CDR1 is LNHDA and CDR2 is SQIVND in the germline V gene (reference sequence). The CDR3 extends over 14 amino acids. CDR3 sequence: CASSTGGLTDTQYF. CDR3 coding DNA: TGTGCCAGTAGTACGGGGGGCCTCACAGATACGCAGTATTTT.

The genes are TRBV7-9 and TRBJ2-5; D may correspond to TRBD1 or TRBD2 (5 bases each). CDR3 length: 15 residues. Trimming took off 0 bases at V and 4 bases at J, with 12 bases between the two ends. Germline lookup yields CDR1 SEHNR and CDR2 FQNEAQ (reference sequence). DNA of the CDR3: TGTGCCAGCAGCTTAGCCGAGGGGATAGGAGAGACCCAGTACTTC. The encoded protein is CASSLAEGIGETQYF.

The chain combines TRBV5-4 with TRBJ2-7; 8 bases line up with TRBD1. Germline values: CDR1 SGHNT, CDR2 YYREEE (reference sequence). V lost 3 bases, J lost 4 bases, and 9 bases stayed unmatched. The length of the CDR3 is 15 residues. CDR3 in DNA: TGTGCCAGCAGCTCACCAGGGGGCCATGTGTACGAGCAGTACTTC. Protein product: CASSSPGGHVYEQYF.

The chain uses TRBV6-6 and TRBJ1-5; D is possibly TRBD1 (6 bases). Trimming pared 6 bases from V and 2 bases from J, leaving 14 bases between. There are 15 residues in the CDR3. Germline V gene data show CDR1 as MNHNY and CDR2 as SVGAGI (reference sequence). The CDR3 DNA sequence: TGTGCCAGCAGAAAACAGGGTAACGGCAATCAGCCCCAGCATTTT. This gives the protein CASRKQGNGNQPQHF.

The J gene is TRBJ2-2, the V gene TRBV19, with unresolved D. Germline V gene data show CDR1 as LNHDA and CDR2 as SQIVND (reference sequence). The CDR3 has 14 residues. V lost 10 bases and J 0 bases, leaving 12 bases between the germline ends. CDR3 nucleotide sequence: TGTGCCACCCATTCTCCAGCGAACACCGGGGAGCTGTTTTTT. Protein product: CATHSPANTGELFF. The complete variable domain, with remaining parts taken from reference TRBV19 and TRBJ2-2, reads DGGITQSPKYLFRKEGQNVTLSCEQNLNHDAMYWYRQDPGQGLRLIYYSQIVNDFQKGDIAEGYSVSREKKESFPLTVTSAQKNPTAFYLCATHSPANTGELFFGEGSRLTVL.